This T cell receptor beta chain stems from a study of shared clonotypes between healthy human individuals. Study as a whole: CD4 naive cells filled three plates per donor, CD4 memory three, CD8 naive two and CD8 memory one.

TCRdb's table, derived via immunoSEQ multiplex PCR, lists solely in-frame clones and lacks some. The sample has approximately 2.3 million clones, 93% seen once. The CDR3 length is 17 residues. V shed 4 bases and J 7 bases; nucleotides not matched to a gene: 14. Germline values: CDR1 MNHNS, CDR2 SASEGT. The specimen sequenced was naive CD4+ T cells from PBMCs. The subset here: CD45RA+ positively selected. V and J are TRBV6-1 and TRBJ2-2, with 8 bases fitting TRBD1. This TCR derives from a man younger than 30 in good health. Some clones in this sample may be carry-over from other donors' samples. CDR3 in amino acids: CASSARPGTGVFGELFF. The CDR3 bases are TGTGCCAGCAGTGCAAGACCCGGGACAGGCGTTTTCGGGGAGCTGTTTTTT.